A selection of T cell receptor beta chains follows, all from one sample in a study of regulatory T cells in long-lasting Graves disease. TCRdb recomputed calls from the multiplex PCR reads with MiXCR, one row per CDR3 protein. The table lists more than 450,000 distinct CDR3 sequences, 12% of them singletons. These data were likewise used in another study, on T cells in Graves' hyperthyroidism and ophthalmopathy.

Sequencing used peripheral blood mononuclear cells (PBMCs), obtained at new diagnosis, from a patient treated with antithyroid drugs. The receptors derive from a woman aged 25-40 years with Graves disease. CDR3s include the opening cysteine and the closing phenylalanine or tryptophan. The order of the fields is CDR3 length, V gene, J gene, CDR3 protein.

len: 15
v_gene: TRBV6-1
j_gene: TRBJ2-3
CDR3aa: CASSELAGGADTQYF

len: 14
v_gene: TRBV5-1
j_gene: TRBJ2-3
CDR3aa: CASSLREVTDTQYF

len: 11
v_gene: TRBV2
j_gene: TRBJ2-5
CDR3aa: CARLEGETQYF

len: 15
v_gene: TRBV28
j_gene: TRBJ1-1
CDR3aa: CASSLYQSANTEAFF

len: 16
v_gene: TRBV18
j_gene: TRBJ2-1
CDR3aa: CASSPPDFWMGNEQFF

len: 17
v_gene: TRBV3-1
j_gene: TRBJ2-7
CDR3aa: CASSQENLAGISYEQYF

len: 15
v_gene: TRBV7-9
j_gene: TRBJ2-5
CDR3aa: CASSPRGRHQETQYF

len: 13
v_gene: TRBV20-1
j_gene: TRBJ2-7
CDR3aa: CSAGRQGPNEQYF

len: 16
v_gene: TRBV27
j_gene: TRBJ1-4
CDR3aa: CASSLGQRIMGEKLFF

len: 12
v_gene: TRBV24-1
j_gene: TRBJ1-2
CDR3aa: CATSVAGEGYTF

len: 17
v_gene: TRBV11-2
j_gene: TRBJ2-6
CDR3aa: CASSLLAGSSGANVLTF

len: 13
v_gene: TRBV29-1
j_gene: TRBJ1-5
CDR3aa: CSVSQGVEQPQHF

len: 13
v_gene: TRBV7-9
j_gene: TRBJ1-2
CDR3aa: CASSFAKAHGYTF

len: 16
v_gene: TRBV11-2
j_gene: TRBJ2-5
CDR3aa: CASSTIGVREGETQYF

len: 15
v_gene: TRBV7-8
j_gene: TRBJ1-2
CDR3aa: CASSLALGPPKGYTF

len: 13
v_gene: TRBV20-1
j_gene: TRBJ2-7
CDR3aa: CSASLGATYEQYF

len: 14
v_gene: TRBV5-1
j_gene: TRBJ2-3
CDR3aa: CASRSTGSTDTQYF

len: 11
v_gene: TRBV29-1
j_gene: TRBJ1-1
CDR3aa: CSARLGTEAFF

len: 15
v_gene: TRBV10-2
j_gene: TRBJ2-2
CDR3aa: CASSGTGGDTGELFF

len: 14
v_gene: TRBV19
j_gene: TRBJ1-4
CDR3aa: CASSRQIANEKLFF

len: 15
v_gene: TRBV11-2
j_gene: TRBJ2-1
CDR3aa: CASSLDWDKYNEQFF

len: 15
v_gene: TRBV6-5
j_gene: TRBJ1-1
CDR3aa: CASSYSTRVNTEAFF

len: 16
v_gene: TRBV7-8
j_gene: TRBJ2-1
CDR3aa: CASSLARERNYNEQFF

len: 13
v_gene: TRBV7-9
j_gene: TRBJ2-5
CDR3aa: CASRPGGGETQYF

len: 20
v_gene: TRBV12-5
j_gene: TRBJ2-1
CDR3aa: CASGLGATTGRQYSYNEQFF

len: 15
v_gene: TRBV20-1
j_gene: TRBJ2-1
CDR3aa: CSARDELAGFDEQFF

len: 13
v_gene: TRBV20-1
j_gene: TRBJ1-1
CDR3aa: CSACKTVNAEAFF

len: 15
v_gene: TRBV10-1
j_gene: TRBJ2-3
CDR3aa: CASSEWGVGGDTQYF

len: 17
v_gene: TRBV4-1
j_gene: TRBJ1-4
CDR3aa: CASSQDWSTGGGEKLFF

len: 16
v_gene: TRBV18
j_gene: TRBJ2-1
CDR3aa: CASSPEREGEYNEQFF

len: 16
v_gene: TRBV4-2
j_gene: TRBJ2-7
CDR3aa: CASSLRGGGGSYEQYF

len: 14
v_gene: TRBV7-3
j_gene: TRBJ2-1
CDR3aa: CASSRGTETGEQFF

len: 15
v_gene: TRBV6-2/TRBV6-3
j_gene: TRBJ2-1
CDR3aa: CASSLLRGGYHEQFF

len: 14
v_gene: TRBV20-1
j_gene: TRBJ2-3
CDR3aa: CSAKTSGRTDTQYF

len: 14
v_gene: TRBV12-3/TRBV12-4
j_gene: TRBJ2-7
CDR3aa: CASSLWDRVNEQYF

len: 15
v_gene: TRBV10-3
j_gene: TRBJ2-1
CDR3aa: CAISELREGNNEQFF

len: 17
v_gene: TRBV29-1
j_gene: TRBJ2-1
CDR3aa: CSVPSGTSGRAYNEQFF

len: 19
v_gene: TRBV3-1
j_gene: TRBJ1-2
CDR3aa: CASSQFRVLPTRLNYGYTF

len: 11
v_gene: TRBV2
j_gene: TRBJ2-1
CDR3aa: CASSEINEQFF

len: 14
v_gene: TRBV3-1
j_gene: TRBJ2-2
CDR3aa: CASSQGATTGELFF

len: 12
v_gene: TRBV19
j_gene: TRBJ1-1
CDR3aa: CASSRGGGEAFF

len: 16
v_gene: TRBV6-5
j_gene: TRBJ2-5
CDR3aa: CASSSSGFRFAETQYF

len: 17
v_gene: TRBV19
j_gene: TRBJ2-2
CDR3aa: CASSGVGRPRGTGELFF

len: 16
v_gene: TRBV7-9
j_gene: TRBJ2-5
CDR3aa: CASSFPPRDRVKTQYF

len: 13
v_gene: TRBV11-3
j_gene: TRBJ2-3
CDR3aa: CASGQGTTDTQYF

len: 18
v_gene: TRBV3-1
j_gene: TRBJ2-1
CDR3aa: CASSQDSASGYFYNEQFF

len: 14
v_gene: TRBV12-3/TRBV12-4
j_gene: TRBJ2-2
CDR3aa: CASSFNPYTGELFF

len: 13
v_gene: TRBV11-2
j_gene: TRBJ2-7
CDR3aa: CASSFVAGGEQYF

len: 14
v_gene: TRBV4-1
j_gene: TRBJ1-6
CDR3aa: CASSQVSFTGSLHF

len: 16
v_gene: TRBV3-1
j_gene: TRBJ2-1
CDR3aa: CASSQDVASSLYEQFF